This is a list of T cell receptor beta chains from one sample in a study of blood T cell repertoires in COVID-19. The repertoire was sequenced with immunoSEQ multiplex PCR; TCRdb's copy has only in-frame clones and lacks some. The sample has 150,000 or so clones, roughly nine tenths seen once. Input material: peripheral blood. Every receptor here comes from a woman in her forties with acute or convalescent COVID-19. The CDR3 runs from the conserved cysteine through the conserved F or W. Fields, in order: CDR3 length, J gene, D gene, clone size, V gene, CDR3 protein, CDR3 DNA. The D gene is left open where the match is weak. Not all rows give a size; the values are once, few, many and, for expanded clones, a class.

CDR3 length: 15
J gene: TRBJ2-5
D gene: TRBD1
clone size: NA
V gene: TRBV6-5
CDR3 protein: CASSPWDRGQETQYF
CDR3 DNA: TGTGCCAGCAGTCCCTGGGACAGGGGGCAAGAGACCCAGTACTTC

CDR3 length: 13
J gene: TRBJ1-5
D gene: TRBD1
clone size: once
V gene: TRBV2
CDR3 protein: CASSDRGYQPQHF
CDR3 DNA: TGTGCCAGCAGTGACAGGGGGTATCAGCCCCAGCATTTT

CDR3 length: 13
J gene: TRBJ1-2
D gene: TRBD1
clone size: NA
V gene: TRBV14
CDR3 protein: CASSLDRGYGYTF
CDR3 DNA: TGTGCCAGCAGTCTCGACAGGGGATATGGCTACACCTTC

CDR3 length: 13
J gene: TRBJ1-6
D gene: TRBD1
clone size: NA
V gene: TRBV7-9
CDR3 protein: CASQPGGNSPLHF
CDR3 DNA: TGTGCCAGCCAGCCAGGGGGAAATTCACCCCTCCACTTT

CDR3 length: 17
J gene: TRBJ1-5
D gene: TRBD1
clone size: NA
V gene: TRBV24-1
CDR3 protein: CATSDFVPDRDSQPQHF
CDR3 DNA: TGTGCCACCAGTGATTTCGTACCGGACAGGGATTCTCAGCCCCAGCATTTT

CDR3 length: 15
J gene: TRBJ2-5
D gene: TRBD1
clone size: NA
V gene: TRBV6-5
CDR3 protein: CASSYGTGVGETQYF
CDR3 DNA: TGTGCCAGCAGTTACGGAACAGGGGTAGGGGAGACCCAGTACTTC

CDR3 length: 18
J gene: TRBJ1-5
D gene: TRBD1
clone size: NA
V gene: TRBV19
CDR3 protein: CASSIGWRGRRSNQPQHF
CDR3 DNA: TGTGCCAGTAGTATAGGATGGAGGGGGCGCCGGAGCAATCAGCCCCAGCATTTT

CDR3 length: 19
J gene: TRBJ2-6
D gene: TRBD1
clone size: NA
V gene: TRBV18
CDR3 protein: CASSPKTGQGRSGANVLTF
CDR3 DNA: TGTGCCAGCTCACCAAAGACGGGACAGGGGCGCTCTGGGGCCAACGTCCTGACTTTC

CDR3 length: 15
J gene: TRBJ2-1
D gene: TRBD2
clone size: NA
V gene: TRBV5-4
CDR3 protein: CASSRTSGSYNEQFF
CDR3 DNA: TGTGCCAGCAGTCGTACTAGCGGCTCCTACAATGAGCAGTTCTTC

CDR3 length: 17
J gene: TRBJ1-1
D gene: NA
clone size: NA
V gene: TRBV5-6
CDR3 protein: CASSLGGFEIMNTEAFF
CDR3 DNA: TGTGCCAGCAGCTTGGGGGGCTTTGAGATTATGAACACTGAAGCTTTCTTT

CDR3 length: 13
J gene: TRBJ2-7
D gene: TRBD1
clone size: NA
V gene: TRBV7-9
CDR3 protein: CASSPTGGAEQYF
CDR3 DNA: TGTGCCAGCAGCCCGACAGGGGGCGCCGAGCAGTACTTC

CDR3 length: 14
J gene: TRBJ1-6
D gene: TRBD1
clone size: NA
V gene: TRBV30
CDR3 protein: CAFEDRGNNSPLHF
CDR3 DNA: TGTGCCTTCGAGGACAGGGGGAATAATTCACCCCTCCACTTT

CDR3 length: 16
J gene: TRBJ2-3
D gene: TRBD1
clone size: NA
V gene: TRBV10-3
CDR3 protein: CAISDFTAGQADTQYF
CDR3 DNA: TGTGCCATCAGTGATTTTACCGCGGGACAGGCAGATACGCAGTATTTT

CDR3 length: 12
J gene: TRBJ2-7
D gene: NA
clone size: NA
V gene: TRBV27
CDR3 protein: CASSSNAYEQYF
CDR3 DNA: TGTGCCAGCAGTTCAAATGCCTACGAGCAGTACTTC

CDR3 length: 14
J gene: TRBJ2-1
D gene: TRBD2
clone size: once
V gene: TRBV5-6
CDR3 protein: CASSPTSGNNEQFF
CDR3 DNA: TGTGCCAGCAGCCCGACTAGCGGGAACAATGAGCAGTTCTTC

CDR3 length: 13
J gene: TRBJ2-2
D gene: NA
clone size: NA
V gene: TRBV7-3
CDR3 protein: CASTRGNTGELFF
CDR3 DNA: TGTGCCAGCACCCGCGGAAACACCGGGGAGCTGTTTTTT

CDR3 length: 16
J gene: TRBJ1-3
D gene: NA
clone size: NA
V gene: TRBV7-2
CDR3 protein: CASSLNGPYSGNTIYF
CDR3 DNA: TGTGCCAGCAGCTTAAATGGTCCCTACTCTGGAAACACCATATATTTT

CDR3 length: 16
J gene: TRBJ2-4
D gene: TRBD1
clone size: NA
V gene: TRBV4-1
CDR3 protein: CASSQVGQGVKNIQYF
CDR3 DNA: TGCGCCAGCAGCCAGGTAGGACAGGGAGTTAAAAACATTCAGTACTTC

CDR3 length: 14
J gene: TRBJ1-1
D gene: NA
clone size: NA
V gene: TRBV6-1
CDR3 protein: CASSEAVSLRGAFF
CDR3 DNA: TGTGCCAGCAGTGAAGCCGTCTCTCTGCGGGGAGCTTTCTTT

CDR3 length: 15
J gene: TRBJ2-1
D gene: TRBD2
clone size: NA
V gene: TRBV6-2/TRBV6-3
CDR3 protein: CASSYPRLAVNEQFF
CDR3 DNA: TGTGCCAGCAGTTACCCCCGACTAGCAGTTAATGAGCAGTTCTTC

CDR3 length: 15
J gene: TRBJ1-5
D gene: TRBD1
clone size: NA
V gene: TRBV3-1/TRBV3-2
CDR3 protein: CASSHGQVGNQPQHF
CDR3 DNA: TGTGCCAGCAGCCATGGACAGGTGGGAAATCAGCCCCAGCATTTT

CDR3 length: 15
J gene: TRBJ2-3
D gene: TRBD2
clone size: NA
V gene: TRBV5-4
CDR3 protein: CASSLAGGRSDTQYF
CDR3 DNA: TGTGCCAGCAGCTTAGCGGGGGGGCGGTCCGATACGCAGTATTTT

CDR3 length: 11
J gene: TRBJ2-7
D gene: NA
clone size: NA
V gene: TRBV12-3/TRBV12-4
CDR3 protein: CASSLGLSMSF
CDR3 DNA: TGTGCCAGCAGTTTAGGACTTAGTATGAGTTTC

CDR3 length: 14
J gene: TRBJ1-4
D gene: NA
clone size: NA
V gene: TRBV6-5
CDR3 protein: CASSPGLGSEKLFF
CDR3 DNA: TGTGCCAGCAGTCCAGGACTGGGAAGTGAAAAACTGTTTTTT

CDR3 length: 15
J gene: TRBJ2-5
D gene: NA
clone size: NA
V gene: TRBV6-1
CDR3 protein: CASSEAYGSQETQYF
CDR3 DNA: TGTGCCAGCAGTGAAGCGTACGGGTCCCAAGAGACCCAGTACTTC

CDR3 length: 14
J gene: TRBJ1-1
D gene: NA
clone size: NA
V gene: TRBV28
CDR3 protein: CASTLGGKNTEAFF
CDR3 DNA: TGTGCCAGCACCCTGGGAGGGAAAAACACTGAAGCTTTCTTT

CDR3 length: 16
J gene: TRBJ2-5
D gene: NA
clone size: once
V gene: TRBV27
CDR3 protein: CASSTQTAYPQETQYF
CDR3 DNA: TGTGCCAGCAGTACTCAGACAGCCTATCCCCAAGAGACCCAGTACTTC

CDR3 length: 16
J gene: TRBJ2-1
D gene: NA
clone size: NA
V gene: TRBV5-6
CDR3 protein: CASSSLTGAGYNEQFF
CDR3 DNA: TGTGCCAGCAGCTCTTTAACAGGGGCGGGGTACAATGAGCAGTTCTTC

CDR3 length: 13
J gene: TRBJ1-1
D gene: NA
clone size: NA
V gene: TRBV19
CDR3 protein: CASIRGGNTEAFF
CDR3 DNA: TGTGCCAGTATCCGGGGGGGAAACACTGAAGCTTTCTTT

CDR3 length: 14
J gene: TRBJ1-3
D gene: NA
clone size: NA
V gene: TRBV13
CDR3 protein: CASSLVIPGNTIYF
CDR3 DNA: TGTGCCAGCAGCTTAGTAATCCCTGGAAACACCATATATTTT

CDR3 length: 15
J gene: TRBJ2-5
D gene: TRBD1
clone size: NA
V gene: TRBV30
CDR3 protein: CAWSVPSGQKETQYF
CDR3 DNA: TGTGCCTGGAGTGTACCGTCGGGACAGAAAGAGACCCAGTACTTC

CDR3 length: 15
J gene: TRBJ1-5
D gene: NA
clone size: NA
V gene: TRBV9
CDR3 protein: CASSKGRAFNQPQHF
CDR3 DNA: TGTGCCAGCAGCAAGGGCAGGGCTTTCAATCAGCCCCAGCATTTT

CDR3 length: 14
J gene: TRBJ2-5
D gene: NA
clone size: once
V gene: TRBV6-4
CDR3 protein: CASSDSHWEKTQYF
CDR3 DNA: TGTGCCAGCAGTGACTCTCATTGGGAGAAGACCCAGTACTTC

CDR3 length: 17
J gene: TRBJ2-1
D gene: TRBD2
clone size: few
V gene: TRBV7-6
CDR3 protein: CASSLLSQLAGWNEQFF
CDR3 DNA: TGTGCCAGCAGCTTACTGTCTCAACTAGCGGGTTGGAATGAGCAGTTCTTC

CDR3 length: 14
J gene: TRBJ2-5
D gene: NA
clone size: NA
V gene: TRBV9
CDR3 protein: CASSVDLYQETQYF
CDR3 DNA: TGTGCCAGCAGCGTAGACTTGTACCAAGAGACCCAGTACTTC

CDR3 length: 12
J gene: TRBJ1-1
D gene: NA
clone size: NA
V gene: TRBV6-5
CDR3 protein: CASTTGNTEAFF
CDR3 DNA: TGTGCCAGCACGACAGGGAACACTGAAGCTTTCTTT